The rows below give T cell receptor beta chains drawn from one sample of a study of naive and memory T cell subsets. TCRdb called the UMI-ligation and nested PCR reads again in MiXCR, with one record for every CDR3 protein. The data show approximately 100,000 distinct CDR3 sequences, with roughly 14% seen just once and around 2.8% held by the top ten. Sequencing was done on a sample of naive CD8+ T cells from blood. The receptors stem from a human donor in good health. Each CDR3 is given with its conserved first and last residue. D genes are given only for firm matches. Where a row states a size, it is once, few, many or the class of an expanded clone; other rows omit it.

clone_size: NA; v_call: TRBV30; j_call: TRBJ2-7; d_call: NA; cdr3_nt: TGTGCCTGGGGGGACTCCGGACCCTACGAGCAGTACTTC; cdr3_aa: CAWGDSGPYEQYF
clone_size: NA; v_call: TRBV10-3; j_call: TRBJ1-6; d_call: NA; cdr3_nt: TGTGCCATCAGTGGGGTGGAAGGTGAACCCCTCCACTTT; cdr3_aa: CAISGVEGEPLHF
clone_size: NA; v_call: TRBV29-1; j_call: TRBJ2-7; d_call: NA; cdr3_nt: TGCAGCGTTGAGGCCGGGACCGCAGCCTACGAGCAGTACTTC; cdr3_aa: CSVEAGTAAYEQYF
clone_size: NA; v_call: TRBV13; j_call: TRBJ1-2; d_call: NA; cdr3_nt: TGTGCCAGCAGCTTGACAGAGCCCGGCTATGGCTACACCTTC; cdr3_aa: CASSLTEPGYGYTF
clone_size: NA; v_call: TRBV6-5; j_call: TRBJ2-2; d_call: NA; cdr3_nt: TGTGCCACCTATAACACCGGGGAGCTGTTTTTT; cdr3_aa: CATYNTGELFF
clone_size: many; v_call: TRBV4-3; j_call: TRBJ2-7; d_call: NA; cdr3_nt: TGCGCCAGCAGCCAAGAGCGGGCGCCGCGCGATTACGAGGAGGGCATCGAGCAGTACTTC; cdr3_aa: CASSQERAPRDYEEGIEQYF
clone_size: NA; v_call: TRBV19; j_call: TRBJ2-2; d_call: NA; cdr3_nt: TGTGCCAGTAGTTCCCCGGGACAGAACACCGGGGAGCTGTTTTTT; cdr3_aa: CASSSPGQNTGELFF
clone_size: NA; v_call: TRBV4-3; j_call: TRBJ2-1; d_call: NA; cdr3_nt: TGCGCCAGCAGCCAAGATCTTGGGGGATATGAGCAGTTCTTC; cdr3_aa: CASSQDLGGYEQFF
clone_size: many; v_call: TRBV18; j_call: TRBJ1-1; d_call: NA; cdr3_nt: TGTGCCAGCTCACCATTGGGAGGGGGAGATAACACTGAAGCTTTCTTT; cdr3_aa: CASSPLGGGDNTEAFF
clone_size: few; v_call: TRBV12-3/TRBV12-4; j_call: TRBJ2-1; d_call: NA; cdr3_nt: TGTGCCAGCAGCCTAGCTACGGGAGATGAGCAGTTCTTC; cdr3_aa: CASSLATGDEQFF
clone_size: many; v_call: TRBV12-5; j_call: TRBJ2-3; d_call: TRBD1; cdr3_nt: TGTGCTAGTGGTTCTGGACAGGGGACAGATACGCAGTATTTT; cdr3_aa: CASGSGQGTDTQYF
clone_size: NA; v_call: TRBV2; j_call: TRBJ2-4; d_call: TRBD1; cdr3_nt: TGTGCCAGCGGGGACAGATGGAACATTCAGTACTTC; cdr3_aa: CASGDRWNIQYF
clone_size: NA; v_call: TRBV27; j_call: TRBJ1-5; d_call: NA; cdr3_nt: TGTGCCAGCAGTTTGGGGGTGGGGCAGCCCCAGCATTTT; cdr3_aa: CASSLGVGQPQHF
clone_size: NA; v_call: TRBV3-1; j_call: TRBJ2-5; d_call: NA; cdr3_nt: TGTGCCAGCATGAGTCCCCTTGCGGAGACCCAGTACTTC; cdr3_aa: CASMSPLAETQYF
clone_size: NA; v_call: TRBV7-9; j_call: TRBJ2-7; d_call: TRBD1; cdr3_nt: TGTGCCAGCAGCGGGACAGGGGGCTACGAGCAGTACTTC; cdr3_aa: CASSGTGGYEQYF
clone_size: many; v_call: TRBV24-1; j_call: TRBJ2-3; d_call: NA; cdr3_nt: TGTGCCACCACCTCCCGTCGGTCAGATACGCAGTATTTT; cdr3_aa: CATTSRRSDTQYF
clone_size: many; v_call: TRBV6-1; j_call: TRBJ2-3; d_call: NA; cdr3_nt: TGTGCCAGCAGTGAGATTTTCACAGATACGCAGTATTTT; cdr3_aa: CASSEIFTDTQYF
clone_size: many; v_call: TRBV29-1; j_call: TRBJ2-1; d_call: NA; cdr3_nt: TGCAGCGTTACCAGCGGTATCTACAATGAGCAGTTCTTC; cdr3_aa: CSVTSGIYNEQFF
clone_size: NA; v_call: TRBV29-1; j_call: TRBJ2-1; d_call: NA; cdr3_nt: TGCAGCGTTCATTTGGGGTCCAATGAGCAGTTCTTC; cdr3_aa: CSVHLGSNEQFF
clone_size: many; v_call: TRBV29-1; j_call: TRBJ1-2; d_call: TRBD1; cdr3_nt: TGCAGCGTTGAAAGAGCGACAGGGAGCAACTATGGCTACACCTTC; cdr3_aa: CSVERATGSNYGYTF
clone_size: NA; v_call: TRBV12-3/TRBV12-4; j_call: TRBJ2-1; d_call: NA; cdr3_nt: TGTGCCAGCAGTTTAGGCGGGGACTCGGAGCAGTTCTTC; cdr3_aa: CASSLGGDSEQFF
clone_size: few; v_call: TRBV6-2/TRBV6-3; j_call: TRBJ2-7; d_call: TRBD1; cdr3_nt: TGTGCCAGCAGTTACGGACAGGTTTACGAGCAGTACTTC; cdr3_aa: CASSYGQVYEQYF
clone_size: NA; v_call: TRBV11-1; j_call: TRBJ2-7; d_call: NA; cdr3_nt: TGTGCCAGCAGCACGGACTACGACGAGCAGTACTTC; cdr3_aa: CASSTDYDEQYF
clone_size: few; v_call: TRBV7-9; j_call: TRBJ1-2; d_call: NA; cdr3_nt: TGTGCCAGCAGCCCCCCCGGACAAAACTATGGCTACACCTTC; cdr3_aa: CASSPPGQNYGYTF
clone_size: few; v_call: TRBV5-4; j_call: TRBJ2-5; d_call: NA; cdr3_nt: TGTGCCAGCAGCTTGGCCCAAGAGACCCAGTACTTC; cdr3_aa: CASSLAQETQYF
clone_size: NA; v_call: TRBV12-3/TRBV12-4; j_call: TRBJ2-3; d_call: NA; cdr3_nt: TGTGCCAGCAGACAATCTAGCGACACAGATACGCAGTATTTT; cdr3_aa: CASRQSSDTDTQYF
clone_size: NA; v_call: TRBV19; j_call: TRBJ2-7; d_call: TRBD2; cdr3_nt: TGTGCCAGTAGTATTCGTGGGAGCGGGGACGAGCAGTACTTC; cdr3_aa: CASSIRGSGDEQYF
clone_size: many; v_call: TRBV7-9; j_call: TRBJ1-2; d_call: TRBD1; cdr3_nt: TGTGCCAGCTCACCGAGGCAAGGGGGCGCATATGGCTACACCTTC; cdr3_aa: CASSPRQGGAYGYTF
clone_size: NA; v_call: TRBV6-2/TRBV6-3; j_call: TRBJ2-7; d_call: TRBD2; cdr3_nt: TGTGCCACGGGACTAGCGGGAGGCGGTGAGCAGTACTTC; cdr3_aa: CATGLAGGGEQYF
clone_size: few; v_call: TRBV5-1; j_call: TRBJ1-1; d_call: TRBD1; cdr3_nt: TGCGCCAGCAGCTTCCGGGACAGGGGCTATGAAGCTTTCTTT; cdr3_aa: CASSFRDRGYEAFF
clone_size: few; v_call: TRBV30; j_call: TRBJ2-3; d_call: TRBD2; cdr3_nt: TGTGCCTGGGCGCCAGCGGGAGGAACGGATACGCAGTATTTT; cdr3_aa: CAWAPAGGTDTQYF
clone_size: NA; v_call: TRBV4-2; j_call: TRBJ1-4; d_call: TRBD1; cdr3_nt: TGTGCCAGCAGCCTACCCGGGACAGCAACTAATGAAAAACTGTTTTTT; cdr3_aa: CASSLPGTATNEKLFF
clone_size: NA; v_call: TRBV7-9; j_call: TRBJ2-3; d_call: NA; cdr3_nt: TGTGCCAGCAGCTTCCAACGTGACTTTACGCAGTATTTT; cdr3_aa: CASSFQRDFTQYF
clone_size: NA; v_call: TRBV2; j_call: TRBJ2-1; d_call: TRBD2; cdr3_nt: TGTGCCAGCAGCCAGATAGATAGGCCTAGCGGGAGGTTCAATGAGCAGTTCTTC; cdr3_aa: CASSQIDRPSGRFNEQFF
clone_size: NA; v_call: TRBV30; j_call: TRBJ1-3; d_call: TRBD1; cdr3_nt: TGTGCCTGGACAACAGGGGAGTCTGGAAACACCATATATTTT; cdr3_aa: CAWTTGESGNTIYF
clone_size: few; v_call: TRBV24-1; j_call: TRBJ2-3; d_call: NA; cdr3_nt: TGTGCCACCAGTGATCGACCCTCCCTTGACAGAGCTTACACAGATACGCAGTATTTT; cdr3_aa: CATSDRPSLDRAYTDTQYF
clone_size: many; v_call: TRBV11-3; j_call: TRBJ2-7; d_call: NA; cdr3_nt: TGTGCCAGCAGTGAAACCGGGGCCAACTACGAGCAGTACTTC; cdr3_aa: CASSETGANYEQYF
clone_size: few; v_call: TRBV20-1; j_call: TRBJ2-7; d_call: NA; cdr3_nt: TGCAGTGCTAGAGTAGGTAATGTCTACGAGCAGTACTTC; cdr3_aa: CSARVGNVYEQYF
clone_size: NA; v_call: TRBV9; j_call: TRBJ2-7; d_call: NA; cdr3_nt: TGTGCCAGCAGCGTAGGGGGGGAGTACGAGCAGTACTTC; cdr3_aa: CASSVGGEYEQYF
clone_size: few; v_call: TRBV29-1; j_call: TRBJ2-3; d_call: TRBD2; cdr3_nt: TGCAGCGTTGAAGGGGGACTAGCGGGAGTCGCAGATACGCAGTATTTT; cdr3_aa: CSVEGGLAGVADTQYF
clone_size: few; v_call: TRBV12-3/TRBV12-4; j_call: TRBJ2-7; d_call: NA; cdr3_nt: TGTGCCAGCAGTTTAGGTGCAGGGCTCGTTTACGAGCAGTACTTC; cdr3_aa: CASSLGAGLVYEQYF
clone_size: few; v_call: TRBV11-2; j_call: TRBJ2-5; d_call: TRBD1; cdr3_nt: TGTGCCACGACAGGGATGCAAGAGACCCAGTACTTC; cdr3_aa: CATTGMQETQYF
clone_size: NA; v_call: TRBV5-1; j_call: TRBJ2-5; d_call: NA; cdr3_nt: TGCGCCAGCAGCTTGGACCAAGAGACCCAGTACTTC; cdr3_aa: CASSLDQETQYF
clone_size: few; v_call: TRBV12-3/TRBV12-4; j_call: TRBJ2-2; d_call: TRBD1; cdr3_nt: TGTGCCAGCAGGACTCCAGGGACAGGGGAGACCGGGGAGCTGTTTTTT; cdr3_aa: CASRTPGTGETGELFF
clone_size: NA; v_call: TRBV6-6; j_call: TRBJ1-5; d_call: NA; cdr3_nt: TGTGCCAGCAGTTACGCCCTAATCGGTAGCAATCAGCCCCAGCATTTT; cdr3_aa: CASSYALIGSNQPQHF
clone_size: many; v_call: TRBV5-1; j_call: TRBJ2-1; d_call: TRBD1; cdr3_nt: TGCGCCAGCAGCGCGGAGGAAACAGGGGATGAGCAGTTCTTC; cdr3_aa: CASSAEETGDEQFF
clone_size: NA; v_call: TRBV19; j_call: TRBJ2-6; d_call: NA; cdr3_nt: TGTGCCAGTTCGAGCTCTGGGGCCAACGTCCTGACTTTC; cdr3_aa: CASSSSGANVLTF
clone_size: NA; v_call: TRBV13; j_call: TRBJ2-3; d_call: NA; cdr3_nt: TGTGCCAGCGGGGTCTTCACAGATACGCAGTATTTT; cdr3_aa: CASGVFTDTQYF
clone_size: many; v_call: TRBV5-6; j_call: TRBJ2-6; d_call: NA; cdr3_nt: TGTGCCAGCAGCTCCCCGGCCGCCTATGGGGCCAACGTCCTGACTTTC; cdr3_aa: CASSSPAAYGANVLTF
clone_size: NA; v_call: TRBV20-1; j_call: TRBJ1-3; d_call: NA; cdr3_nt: TGCAGTGCTAGGGGGCTGAACAGGACATCTGGAAACACCATATATTTT; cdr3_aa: CSARGLNRTSGNTIYF
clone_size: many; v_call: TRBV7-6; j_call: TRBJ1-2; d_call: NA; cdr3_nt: TGTGCCAGCAGCTTAGGGGGGGGGTCTGAAGACTACACCTTC; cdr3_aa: CASSLGGGSEDYTF
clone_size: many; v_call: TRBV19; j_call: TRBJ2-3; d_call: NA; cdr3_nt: TGTGCCAGTATAGGGCGGGGCACAGATACGCAGTATTTT; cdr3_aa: CASIGRGTDTQYF
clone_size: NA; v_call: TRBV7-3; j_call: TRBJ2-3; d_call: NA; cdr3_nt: TGTGCCAGCAGCTTAAGCCCCGACAGCTATAGCACAGATACGCAGTATTTT; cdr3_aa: CASSLSPDSYSTDTQYF
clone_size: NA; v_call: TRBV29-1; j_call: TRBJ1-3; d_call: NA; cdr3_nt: TGCAGCGTTGGTGGGAGAGATAGCTCTGGAAACACCATATATTTT; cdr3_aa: CSVGGRDSSGNTIYF
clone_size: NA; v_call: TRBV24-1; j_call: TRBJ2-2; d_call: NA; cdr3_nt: TGTGCCACCAGTGACCCCGGGTCCACCGGGGAGCTGTTTTTT; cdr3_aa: CATSDPGSTGELFF
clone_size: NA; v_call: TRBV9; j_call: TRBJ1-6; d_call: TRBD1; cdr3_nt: TGTGCCAGCAGCGTACAAGGGGGCAAGGGTTCACCCCTCCACTTT; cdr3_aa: CASSVQGGKGSPLHF
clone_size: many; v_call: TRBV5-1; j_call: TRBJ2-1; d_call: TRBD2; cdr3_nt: TGCGCCAGCAGCCCCTCACTAGCGGGTCCCTCCTACAATGAGCAGTTCTTC; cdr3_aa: CASSPSLAGPSYNEQFF
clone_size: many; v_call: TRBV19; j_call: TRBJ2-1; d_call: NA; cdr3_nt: TGTGCCAGTAGTATAGTGTGGGGCTCCTACAATGAGCAGTTCTTC; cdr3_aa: CASSIVWGSYNEQFF
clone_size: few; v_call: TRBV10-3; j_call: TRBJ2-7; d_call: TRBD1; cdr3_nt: TGTGCCATCAGTGAGTCTGTGACAGGGGTTTACGAGCAGTACTTC; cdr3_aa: CAISESVTGVYEQYF